This T cell receptor beta chain was captured in a study of T cell responses to AZD1222 COVID-19 vaccine. Study-wide findings and caveats: Sampled repertoires all dated from after the peak T cell response. A reported finding is that nearly half of spike-specific TCRs target unmutated variant regions. Of the AZD1222 recipients, only five to seven were seropositive at baseline.

Libraries were prepared by immunoSEQ multiplex PCR; TCRdb keeps only in-frame clonotypes and omits some of them. The sample has about 94,000 clones, 85% seen once. Turning to this clone: Its antigen is undetermined.

V gave up 4 bases and J gave up 8 bases, with 15 bases separating them. Germline V gives CDR1 SGHRS, CDR2 YFSETQ. CDR3 length equals 14 residues. This TCR came from an adult who received the AZD1222 COVID-19 vaccine. The chain has TRBV5-1 and TRBJ1-4; D possibly corresponds to TRBD1 (6 bases). Sequencing used peripheral blood, obtained 28 days after the second AZD1222 dose. The CDR3 DNA reads TGCGCCAGCAGCCACGGGGGCAAAGAGGAAAAACTGTTTTTT. Its protein is CASSHGGKEEKLFF.